This T cell receptor beta chain was identified during a study of shared clonotypes between healthy human individuals. J lost 3 bases, V lost 5 bases, and 8 bases had no gene match. The CDR3 is made up of 15 amino acids. Germline loops: CDR1 MDHEN, CDR2 SYDVKM. Overall study findings and caveats: Sharing across four donors was seen in 4.5% to 5.5% of naive CD4 clonotypes. Sequencing depth was expected to affect clonotype sharing among donors.

Remarks on this clone: The antigen remains unidentified.

Deep was the level at which the assay was run. Sorted subsets were amplified in replicate PCRs using 200 ng DNA, tens of thousands of T cell genomes. Profiled with immunoSEQ multiplex PCR; TCRdb holds only in-frame clones, not every one. This sample yields under 2,500,000 clones, of which approximately 94% are seen a single time; around 0.13% belongs to the top ten. Sequences were obtained from naive CD4+ T cells sorted from blood. The subset was: CD45RA+ positively selected. The rearrangement uses TRBV28 and TRBJ2-7, with 9 positions matching TRBD2. This clonotype was sampled from a man in his late teens or twenties in good health. This chain's CDR3 is CASSPIGAGGYEQYF. CDR3 DNA: TGTGCCAGCAGTCCTATCGGAGCGGGGGGCTACGAGCAGTACTTC.